This passage covers 18 T cell receptor beta chains from one sample sequenced in a study of control samples from healthy donors and cancer patients. Method: immunoSEQ multiplex PCR; TCRdb's copy keeps in-frame clones and lacks some. Among about 130,000 clones, roughly 94% were seen once, and the ten largest hold 12% to 15%. The specimen sequenced was PBMCs. Receptors were obtained from a man in his 60s with colorectal cancer.

This clone was observed a handful of times. V gene TRBV6-5 combines with J gene TRBJ1-1, with TRBD1 matching over 10 bases. The CDR3 has 14 residues. V lost 7 bases, J lost 5 bases, and 7 bases stayed unmatched. Per germline, CDR1 MNHEY and CDR2 SVGAGI. The CDR3 region has the DNA TGTGCCAGCACCCATACGGACAGGGGGACTGAAGCTTTCTTT. This encodes CASTHTDRGTEAFF.

V and J are TRBV19 and TRBJ1-1; no clear D. V was trimmed by 8 bases and J by 2 bases, leaving 6 bases between them. CDR1 and CDR2 from the germline V gene are LNHDA and SQIVND (reference sequence). This CDR3 comprises 11 residues. The CDR3 nucleotides read TGTGCCAGTTCAGCCAACACTGAAGCTTTCTTT. Amino acids: CASSANTEAFF.

V and J are TRBV15 and TRBJ1-5; D not certain. The ends were cut back, 3 bases at V and 0 bases at J, with 15 bases in the middle. The CDR3 length is 17 residues. Germline CDR1 LNHNV, CDR2 YYDKDF (reference sequence). Here the CDR3 DNA reads TGTGCCACCAGCAGGTCCGGGGAGGCCTATAGCAATCAGCCCCAGCATTTT. It yields the protein CATSRSGEAYSNQPQHF.

CDR3 coding DNA: TGCGCCAGCAGCCAAGCCGATACAGGGGGAGATGGCTACACCTTC. This codes for CASSQADTGGDGYTF. V and J are TRBV4-3 and TRBJ1-2; 8 positions match TRBD1. V lost 1 base, J lost 6 bases, and 7 bases stayed unmatched. Germline values: CDR1 LGHNA, CDR2 YSLEER. The CDR3 has 15 amino acids.

The rearrangement joins TRBV5-1 to TRBJ1-1, with 9 bases that match TRBD1. J lost 6 bases, V lost 3 bases, and 6 bases had no gene match. Germline CDR1 SGHRS, CDR2 YFSETQ. The CDR3 runs to 14 residues. This chain's CDR3 is CASSWGQGQPEAFF. The CDR3, as DNA: TGCGCCAGCAGCTGGGGACAGGGACAACCTGAAGCTTTCTTT.

The chain is built from TRBV12-3 or TRBV12-4 and TRBJ2-3; D is ambiguous. Trimming cost V 1 base and J 4 bases, with 6 bases left between them. The CDR3 is 13 residues long. The CDR3 reads CASSLEGSDTQYF. Here the CDR3 DNA reads TGTGCCAGCAGTTTAGAGGGATCAGATACGCAGTATTTT.

The chain has TRBV24-1 and TRBJ2-1; 10 positions match TRBD1. Trimming took 2 bases from V and 10 from J; bases not matched to a gene: 10. The length of the CDR3 is 16 residues. The germline gives CDR1 KGHDR, CDR2 SFDVKD. CDR3: CATSDWDRGPLREQFF. CDR3 DNA: TGTGCCACCAGTGATTGGGACAGGGGCCCTCTCAGGGAGCAGTTCTTC.

The J gene is TRBJ1-5, the V gene TRBV10-3; TRBD1 agrees at 7 bases. The germline CDR1 and CDR2 sequences are ENHRY and SYGVKD. V gave up 0 bases and J gave up 5 bases; unmatched junction bases: 7. There are 16 residues in the CDR3. DNA of the CDR3: TGTGCCATCAGTGAGTCGAGACAGGGAGACGATCAGCCCCAGCATTTT. Protein product: CAISESRQGDDQPQHF.

V gene TRBV11-2 combines with J gene TRBJ1-1, with 8 bases matching TRBD1. The CDR3 runs 13 residues. The germline CDR1 and CDR2 sequences are SGHAT and FQNNGV. V dropped 5 bases and J dropped 7; count of bases not matched to a gene: 6. CDR3 nucleotides: TGTGCCAGCAGCGCCTCAGGGGGCCTTGAAGCTTTCTTT. Protein product: CASSASGGLEAFF.

Worth noting for this clone: Additional DNA sequences in this sample encode the identical CDR3. V gene TRBV4-1 combines with J gene TRBJ1-2; D is unclear. CDR1 is MGHRA, CDR2 YSYEKL, per germline. The V and J ends lost 0 bases and 11 bases respectively, with 25 bases between them. CDR3 size: 17 residues. CDR3 in amino acids: CASSQDGRVRAWEGYTF. Here the CDR3 DNA reads TGCGCCAGCAGCCAAGATGGGAGGGTTAGGGCCTGGGAAGGTTACACCTTC.

The chain uses TRBV7-9 and TRBJ2-7; D is unresolved. V lost 5 bases and J lost 2, with 19 bases in between. The CDR3 has 16 residues. Germline lookup yields CDR1 SEHNR and CDR2 FQNEAQ (reference sequence). The CDR3 loop reads CASSGSGAAGPYEQYF. As DNA, the CDR3 is TGTGCCAGCAGCGGAAGTGGTGCGGCAGGCCCCTACGAGCAGTACTTC.

The chain recombines TRBV9 with TRBJ1-2; the D is unclear. The V end lost 0 bases, the J end lost 3 bases, and 3 bases lay between the germline ends. The CDR3 is 12 amino acids. Per the germline V gene, CDR1 is SGDLS and CDR2 is YYNGEE. Written as DNA, the CDR3 is TGTGCCAGCAGCGTAGGGGACTATGGCTACACCTTC. It codes for CASSVGDYGYTF.

The chain couples TRBV6-6 to TRBJ1-1; no reliable D call. CDR1 and CDR2 (germline): MNHNY, SVGAGI (reference sequence). The CDR3 is 15 amino acids. The germline V and J ends were trimmed by 2 bases and 1 base, with 11 bases remaining between them. The CDR3 protein is CASSYTGQQNTEAFF. CDR3 sequence (DNA): TGTGCCAGCAGTTACACGGGCCAGCAGAACACTGAAGCTTTCTTT.

This clone was recorded once. The J gene is TRBJ2-7, the V gene TRBV6-5, with D hard to call. The CDR3 sequence is 14 residues long. Germline V lookup: CDR1 MNHEY, CDR2 SVGAGI. Trimming left V 2 bases short and J 2 bases short, with 10 bases between. The CDR3 here is CASSYEKHAYEQYF. The CDR3 bases are TGTGCCAGCAGTTACGAGAAGCATGCCTACGAGCAGTACTTC.

The CDR3 bases are TGTGCCAGCGGATCAAGGGTGGAGACCCAGTACTTC. Translation gives CASGSRVETQYF. The chain carries TRBV6-1 and TRBJ2-5; the D is unclear. Trimming took off 8 bases at V and 5 bases at J, with 12 bases between the two ends. There are 12 residues in the CDR3. Looked up from germline, CDR1 is MNHNS and CDR2 is SASEGT.

The V and J genes are TRBV6-1 and TRBJ1-2; D call uncertain. Germline CDR1 and CDR2: MNHNS and SASEGT. V dropped 2 bases and J dropped 0 bases, with 10 bases sitting between them. The CDR3 is 15 amino acids. The CDR3 DNA is TGTGCCAGCAGTGAACAGGCAGCTACTAACTATGGCTACACCTTC. This translates into CASSEQAATNYGYTF.

CDR3 amino acids: CASRPITGWDTDTQYF. The CDR3 DNA reads as TGTGCCAGCAGACCAATAACAGGGTGGGACACAGATACGCAGTATTTT. V is TRBV6-6 and J is TRBJ2-3, with a weak D call TRBD1 (6 bases). The CDR3 is 16 amino acids. V lost 6 bases to trimming and J lost 2 bases, with 18 bases between them. Germline V gene lookup returns CDR1 MNHNY and CDR2 SVGAGI (reference sequence).

The chain recombines TRBV7-9 with TRBJ1-3; 11 positions agree with TRBD1. Losses at the gene ends were 3 bases for V and 0 bases for J; bases not matched to a gene: 4. This CDR3 is 17 amino acids long. From germline, CDR1 is SEHNR and CDR2 FQNEAQ (reference sequence). CDR3: CASSLGQGVISGNTIYF. The CDR3 DNA is TGTGCCAGCAGCTTGGGACAGGGGGTGATCTCTGGAAACACCATATATTTT.